The table lists the clone carrying this T cell receptor (beta chain) with many counts. TCRdb redid the calling of the reads with MiXCR, one entry per CDR3 protein. The repertoire consists of about 180,000 distinct CDR3 sequences, with approximately 15% occurring once and the leading ten covering over 25%. The data are from a study of T cell repertoires in cytomegalovirus infection. Looked up from germline, CDR1 is SNHLY and CDR2 is FYNNEI. V dropped 7 bases and J dropped 6 bases, with 13 bases sitting between them. The CDR3 sequence is 13 residues long. The clonotype comes from a human donor in good health (CMV status not recorded). Some clones in this sample may be carry-over from other donors' samples. This chain uses TRBV2 with TRBJ2-1; maybe TRBD1 (6 bases). Sequenced material: PBMCs. CDR3 bases: TGTGCCAGCAAGGGACAAATTTTCAATGAGCAGTTCTTC. Encoded protein: CASKGQIFNEQFF.